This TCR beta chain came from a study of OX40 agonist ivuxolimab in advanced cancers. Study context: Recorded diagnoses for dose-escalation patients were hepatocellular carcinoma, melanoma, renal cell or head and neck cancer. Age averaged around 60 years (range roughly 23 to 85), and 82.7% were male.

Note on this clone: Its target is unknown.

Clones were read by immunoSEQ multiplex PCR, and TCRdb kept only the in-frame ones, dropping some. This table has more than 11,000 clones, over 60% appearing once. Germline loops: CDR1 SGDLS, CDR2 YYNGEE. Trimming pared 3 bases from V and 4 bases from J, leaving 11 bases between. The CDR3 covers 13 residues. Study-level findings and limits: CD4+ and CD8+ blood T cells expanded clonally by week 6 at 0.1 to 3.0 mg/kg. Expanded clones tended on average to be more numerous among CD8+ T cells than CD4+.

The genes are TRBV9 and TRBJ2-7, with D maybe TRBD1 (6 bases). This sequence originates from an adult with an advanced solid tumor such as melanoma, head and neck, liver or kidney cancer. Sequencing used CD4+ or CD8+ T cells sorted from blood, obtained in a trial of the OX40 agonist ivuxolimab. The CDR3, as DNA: TGTGCCAGCAGCGAGGGGGAAGAGTACGAGCAGTACTTC. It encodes CASSEGEEYEQYF.